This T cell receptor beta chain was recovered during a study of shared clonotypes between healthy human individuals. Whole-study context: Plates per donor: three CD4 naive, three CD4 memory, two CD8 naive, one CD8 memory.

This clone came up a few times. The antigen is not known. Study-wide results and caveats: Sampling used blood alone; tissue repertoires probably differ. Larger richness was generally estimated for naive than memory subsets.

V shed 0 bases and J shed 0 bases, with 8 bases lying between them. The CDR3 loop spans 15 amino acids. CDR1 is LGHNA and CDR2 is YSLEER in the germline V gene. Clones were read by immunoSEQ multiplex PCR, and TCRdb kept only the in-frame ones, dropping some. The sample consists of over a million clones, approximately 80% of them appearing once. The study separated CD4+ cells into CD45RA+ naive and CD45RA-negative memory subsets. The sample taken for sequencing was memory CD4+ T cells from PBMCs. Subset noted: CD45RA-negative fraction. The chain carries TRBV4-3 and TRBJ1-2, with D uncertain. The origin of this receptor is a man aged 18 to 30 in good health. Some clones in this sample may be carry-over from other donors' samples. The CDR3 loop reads CASSQDRHTNYGYTF. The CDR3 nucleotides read TGCGCCAGCAGCCAAGACAGGCACACTAACTATGGCTACACCTTC.